What follows are 7 T cell receptor beta chains derived from one specimen sequenced in a study of Graves' ophthalmopathy and Graves' hyperthyroidism. RNA served as the template for amplifying TCR beta CDR3 regions. Investigators did first-round RT-PCR with HTBI primers, then second-round multiplex PCR. From the multiplex PCR reads, TCRdb called clonotypes with MiXCR, one entry per CDR3 protein. The sample shows about 370,000 distinct CDR3 sequences, about 18% of them seen only once. The sequenced material came from peripheral blood. The receptors shown here come from an adult woman with stable Graves' hyperthyroidism.

This clonotype was picked up many times. The chain is built from TRBV30 and TRBJ2-5; 7 bases agree with TRBD2. This CDR3 spans 13 amino acids. The J segment lost 3 bases and the V segment lost 8 bases, leaving 9 bases of the junction unmatched. CDR1 is GTSNPN, CDR2 SVGIG, per germline (reference sequence). CDR3 amino acids: CAQKRDMEETQYF. CDR3 nucleotides: TGTGCCCAGAAGCGGGATATGGAAGAGACCCAGTACTTC. Looking up the rest from reference TRBV30 and TRBJ2-5 gives the full variable domain: SQTIHQWPATLVQPVGSPLSLECTVEGTSNPNLYWYRQAAGRGLQLLFYSVGIGQISSEVPQNLSASRPQDRQFILSSKKLLLSDSGFYLCAQKRDMEETQYFGPGTRLLVL.

This clonotype has ten or more counts. This sequence joins TRBV18 and TRBJ1-6; weak D call: TRBD1 (6 bases). Germline V gene sequence: CDR1 KGHSH, CDR2 LQKENI. V was cut by 0 bases and J by 10 bases, with 13 bases left in between. The CDR3 runs 15 residues. CDR3 in amino acids: CASSPPAGEDSPLHF. The DNA for the CDR3 is TGTGCCAGCTCACCACCGGCAGGGGAGGACTCACCCCTCCACTTT.

This clonotype was recorded at least ten times. The chain carries TRBV12-3 or TRBV12-4 and TRBJ1-5; the match to TRBD1 covers 7 bases. V was clipped by 6 bases and J by 5 bases; unmatched bases: 7. The CDR3 runs 14 residues. The CDR3 DNA sequence: TGTGCCAGCAGCTACCGGGACAGCCATCAGCCCCAGCATTTT. Translation gives CASSYRDSHQPQHF.

This clonotype was picked up many times. DNA for the CDR3: TGCGCCAGCAGCCAAGCACTAGCGGGAGTTGGTTACTCTTACGAGCAGTACTTC. The encoded protein is CASSQALAGVGYSYEQYF. The chain recombines TRBV4-3 with TRBJ2-7; 11 bases are shared with TRBD2. V lost 1 base and J lost 4; bases outside the gene matches: 12. Germline assignment: CDR1 LGHNA and CDR2 YSLEER. This CDR3 is built from 18 residues.

This clonotype was observed a few times. The genes are TRBV3-1 and TRBJ2-5; unclear D gene. V was trimmed by 2 bases and J by 2 bases, leaving 12 bases between them. The CDR3 has 15 amino acids. In germline, CDR1 is LGHDT, CDR2 YNNKEL (reference sequence). The DNA for the CDR3 is TGTGCCAGCAGCCAAAGTGATTCAAAGCAAGAGACCCAGTACTTC. Translated, it gives CASSQSDSKQETQYF.

This clonotype was seen repeatedly, ten times or more. The chain carries TRBV12-3 or TRBV12-4 and TRBJ1-1; maybe TRBD1 (6 bases). This CDR3 has 14 residues. V lost 5 bases and J 0 bases, leaving 10 bases between the germline ends. The CDR3 DNA reads as TGTGCCAGCAGTCGACAGGTCTTGAACACTGAAGCTTTCTTT. It codes for CASSRQVLNTEAFF.

This sequence joins TRBV7-9 and TRBJ1-1; 7 bases are shared with TRBD1. Trimming removed 0 bases from V and 6 bases from J; junction bases left unmatched: 4. Germline assignment: CDR1 SEHNR and CDR2 FQNEAQ (reference sequence). The CDR3 has 14 amino acids. CDR3 sequence: CASSLAGGYSEAFF. DNA for the CDR3: TGTGCCAGCAGCTTAGCAGGGGGCTACTCTGAAGCTTTCTTT.